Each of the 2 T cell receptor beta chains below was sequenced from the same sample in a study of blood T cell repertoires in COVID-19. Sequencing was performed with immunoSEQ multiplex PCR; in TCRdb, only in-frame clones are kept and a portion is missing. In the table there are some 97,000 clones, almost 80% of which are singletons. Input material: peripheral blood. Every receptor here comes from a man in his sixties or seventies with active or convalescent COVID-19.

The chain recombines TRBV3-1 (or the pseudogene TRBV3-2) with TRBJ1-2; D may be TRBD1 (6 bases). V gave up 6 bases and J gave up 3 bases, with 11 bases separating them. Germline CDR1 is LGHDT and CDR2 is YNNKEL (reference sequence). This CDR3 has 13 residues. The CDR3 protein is CASRGGGDYGYTF. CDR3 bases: TGTGCCAGCAGAGGAGGGGGGGACTATGGCTACACCTTC.

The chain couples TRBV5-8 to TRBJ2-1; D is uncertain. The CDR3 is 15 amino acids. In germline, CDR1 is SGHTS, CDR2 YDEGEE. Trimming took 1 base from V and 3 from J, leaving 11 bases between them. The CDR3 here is CASSLYGSDYNEQFF. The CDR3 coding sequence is TGTGCCAGCAGCTTGTACGGGTCCGACTACAATGAGCAGTTCTTC.